This T cell receptor beta chain originates from a study of T cell repertoires in ileal Crohn's disease. Method: immunoSEQ multiplex PCR; TCRdb's copy keeps in-frame clones and lacks some. The sample has some 4,000 clones; roughly 83% are singletons. The CDR3 totals 13 residues. Trimming cost V 9 bases and J 6 bases; bases outside gene matches: 8. In germline, CDR1 is MNHNS, CDR2 SASEGT. The chain employs TRBV6-1 and TRBJ1-1; TRBD1 matches 9 bases. Specimen: ileal tissue. This TCR was recovered from an adult with Crohn's disease. CDR3 in DNA: TGTGCCAGTAGGGCACAGGGGGCATCTGAAGCTTTCTTT. Protein: CASRAQGASEAFF.